A selection of T cell receptor beta chains follows, all from one sample in a study of shared clonotypes between healthy human individuals. Produced via immunoSEQ multiplex PCR; TCRdb's table is partial and in-frame only. The data hold 1,400,000 or so clones, with around 98.5% observed a single time. The material sequenced was naive CD4+ T cells sorted from blood. The receptors were sampled from a man younger than 45 in good health. Each CDR3 is given with its conserved first and last residue. The D gene is left open where the match is weak. A clone size is listed for some rows: how often the clone was seen (once, few, many), or a class if it is expanded.

clone_size | j_call | d_call | v_call | cdr3_aa | cdr3_nt
. | TRBJ2-3 | . | TRBV7-2 | CASRYRTSYTDTQYF | TGTGCCAGCAGGTATAGGACTTCTTACACAGATACGCAGTATTTT
. | TRBJ2-3 | . | TRBV9 | CASSVLGTDTQYF | TGTGCCAGCAGCGTATTAGGCACAGATACGCAGTATTTT
once | TRBJ2-7 | . | TRBV15 | CAALEGQGTSAPHSLEQYF | TGTGCCGCCCTCGAGGGACAGGGGACTAGCGCCCCCCATTCCCTCGAGCAGTACTTC
. | TRBJ1-4 | . | TRBV5-8 | CASSLFRGTNEKLFF | TGTGCCAGCAGCTTGTTCCGGGGAACTAATGAAAAACTGTTTTTT
. | TRBJ1-4 | TRBD1 | TRBV10-2 | CASTGDRGNEKLFF | TGCGCCAGCACAGGGGACAGGGGTAATGAAAAACTGTTTTTT
. | TRBJ2-1 | . | TRBV28 | CASSWTLGRNNNEQFF | TGTGCCAGCAGTTGGACCCTCGGGCGGAACAACAATGAGCAGTTCTTC
. | TRBJ2-5 | . | TRBV12-2 | CASRFWASLGTDAKETQYF | TGTGCAAGTCGCTTTTGGGCATCCCTGGGGACAGACGCCAAGGAGACCCAGTACTTC
. | TRBJ1-1 | . | TRBV6-5 | CASSYQVGTEAFF | TGTGCCAGCAGTTATCAGGTGGGGACTGAAGCTTTCTTT
. | TRBJ1-6 | . | TRBV7-9 | CASSYPGPYNSPLHF | TGTGCCAGCAGCTATCCAGGTCCCTATAATTCACCCCTCCACTTT
. | TRBJ1-2 | . | TRBV15 | CATSREAGRGSNYGYTF | TGTGCCACCAGCAGAGAGGCCGGGAGGGGGTCTAACTATGGCTACACCTTC
. | TRBJ1-5 | TRBD1 | TRBV19 | CASTTGVGNQPQHF | TGTGCCAGTACCACAGGGGTAGGGAATCAGCCCCAGCATTTT
. | TRBJ1-3 | . | TRBV6-5 | CASSYSGQNSGNTIYF | TGTGCCAGCAGTTACTCTGGACAGAATAGTGGAAACACCATATATTTT
. | TRBJ2-7 | TRBD2 | TRBV5-5 | CASSGRWGLAGDGAYEQYF | TGTGCCAGCAGCGGACGCTGGGGACTAGCGGGAGATGGTGCCTACGAGCAGTACTTC
. | TRBJ2-1 | TRBD2 | TRBV5-1 | CASSLRTSGHAVLTNEQFF | TGCGCCAGCAGCTTACGGACTAGCGGACATGCGGTCTTAACCAATGAGCAGTTCTTC
once | TRBJ2-7 | . | TRBV5-6 | CASSLARRTNYEQYF | TGTGCCAGCAGCTTGGCCAGGCGGACTAACTACGAGCAGTACTTC
once | TRBJ2-7 | . | TRBV5-6 | CASSSQGSYEQYF | TGTGCCAGCAGCTCACAGGGTTCCTACGAGCAGTACTTC
. | TRBJ2-1 | TRBD1 | TRBV27 | CASSFSGQGGQFF | TGTGCCAGCAGTTTCTCCGGACAGGGTGGGCAGTTCTTC
. | TRBJ2-7 | TRBD1 | TRBV9 | CASSVEGQGNYEQYF | TGTGCCAGCAGCGTAGAGGGACAGGGGAACTACGAGCAGTACTTC
. | TRBJ1-1 | . | TRBV11-1 | CASSLEMNTEAFF | TGTGCCAGCAGCTTGGAAATGAACACTGAAGCTTTCTTT
. | TRBJ2-3 | . | TRBV7-2 | CASSLNGGGGTDTQYF | TGTGCCAGCAGCTTAAATGGCGGAGGAGGCACAGATACGCAGTATTTT
. | TRBJ2-7 | . | TRBV28 | CASSSVNAYEQYF | TGTGCCAGCAGTTCAGTAAACGCCTACGAGCAGTACTTC
. | TRBJ2-6 | . | TRBV28 | CASIPSGWANVLTF | TGTGCCAGCATCCCCAGCGGTTGGGCCAACGTCCTGACTTTC
. | TRBJ2-2 | TRBD1 | TRBV2 | CASRSDRGPSGELFF | TGTGCCAGCAGGTCTGACAGGGGACCCTCCGGGGAGCTGTTTTTT
. | TRBJ2-7 | TRBD2 | TRBV27 | CATQGRVASGRSVLSEQYF | TGTGCCACCCAGGGGAGGGTCGCTAGCGGGAGGTCGGTTCTGAGTGAGCAGTACTTC
. | TRBJ2-6 | . | TRBV4-1 | CASSQARQGGSGANVLTF | TGCGCCAGCAGCCAAGCACGGCAGGGAGGCTCTGGGGCCAACGTCCTGACTTTC
. | TRBJ1-2 | . | TRBV2 | CASSDRQGLYGYTF | TGTGCCAGCAGTGATCGTCAGGGACTCTATGGCTACACCTTC
. | TRBJ2-7 | TRBD1 | TRBV6-1 | CASRVEGQVGKQYF | TGTGCCAGCAGAGTTGAGGGACAGGTAGGGAAGCAGTACTTC